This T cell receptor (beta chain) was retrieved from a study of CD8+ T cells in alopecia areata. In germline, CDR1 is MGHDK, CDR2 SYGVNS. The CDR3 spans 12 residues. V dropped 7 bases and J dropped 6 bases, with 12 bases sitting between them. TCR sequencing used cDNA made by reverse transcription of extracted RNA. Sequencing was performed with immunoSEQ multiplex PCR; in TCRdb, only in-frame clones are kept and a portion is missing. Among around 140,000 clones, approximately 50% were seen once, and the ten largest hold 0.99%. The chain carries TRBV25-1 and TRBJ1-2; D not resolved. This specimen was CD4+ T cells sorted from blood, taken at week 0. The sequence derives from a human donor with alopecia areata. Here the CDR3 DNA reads TGTGCCAGCACGTTGGGAGGCGATGGCTACACCTTC. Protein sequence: CASTLGGDGYTF.